This T cell receptor beta chain was recorded in a study of PD-L1 blockade in urothelial cancer. The J segment lost 2 bases and the V segment lost 3 bases, leaving 7 bases of the junction unmatched. The CDR3 totals 15 residues. Germline CDR1 SGHVS, CDR2 FNYEAQ. Time point: pretreatment peripheral blood. The table came from immunoSEQ multiplex PCR; TCRdb's copy has only in-frame clones and leaves some out. The sample holds tens of thousands of clones, over 80% seen once. The clonotype comes from a man in his forties or fifties with urothelial cancer. The sequences come from PBMCs, collected around atezolizumab (anti-PD-L1) treatment. This rearrangement joins TRBV7-6 to TRBJ2-7; 7 positions match TRBD1. The CDR3, as DNA: TGTGCCAGCAGCTTGCAGGGGGTAGGAACCTACGAGCAGTACTTC. Its translation is CASSLQGVGTYEQYF.